A single sample gave rise to the 32 T cell receptor beta chains below, sequenced in a study of CD4 and CD8 cells across lung adenocarcinoma regions. TCRdb recomputed calls from the PCR reads with MiXCR, one row per CDR3 protein. This sample has around 8,400 distinct CDR3 sequences, with around half found just once. The sequencing input was CD8+ T cells from the center of a lung tumor. These receptors were obtained from a female donor with lung adenocarcinoma. The CD4 and CD8 labels of this study may be unreliable.

DNA for the CDR3: TGTGCCAGCAGTGAAGGTCGTCCGAGCCCTGCCCAAAACACCCAGTACTTC. Amino acid sequence: CASSEGRPSPAQNTQYF. The chain joins TRBV6-1 to TRBJ2-4; D uncertain. Germline loops: CDR1 MNHNS, CDR2 SASEGT. The CDR3 is 17 amino acids. The germline V and J ends were trimmed by 1 base and 13 bases, with 26 bases remaining between them.

This clonotype was detected many times. The chain uses TRBV6-5 and TRBJ2-3; no clear D. The CDR3 has 12 amino acids. V lost 7 bases to trimming and J lost 4 bases, with 9 bases between them. CDR1 and CDR2 from the germline V gene are MNHEY and SVGAGI. The CDR3 loop is CASTTTADTQYF. The CDR3 DNA is TGTGCCAGCACCACGACGGCAGATACGCAGTATTTT.

This clonotype turned up a few times. This chain connects TRBV5-1 to TRBJ2-2, with a weak D call TRBD1 (5 bases). This CDR3 contains 17 residues. Trimming left V 4 bases short and J 7 bases short, with 23 bases between. The V gene's germline CDR1 is SGHRS and CDR2 YFSETQ. The CDR3: CASSIKQGRGALGELFF. Written as DNA, the CDR3 is TGCGCCAGCAGCATAAAGCAGGGTCGTGGTGCCCTCGGGGAGCTGTTTTTT.

About this clonotype: Germline and junction disagree at one end, which may indicate a read error. This chain links TRBV24-1 with TRBJ2-3; TRBD2 might be the D (7 bases). The V gene's germline CDR1 is KGHDR and CDR2 SFDVKD. The CDR3 spans 17 residues. The CDR3 sequence is CATSEGRGGPDTDTQYF. CDR3 in DNA: TGTGCCACCAGTGAGGGGAGGGGGGGCCCAGACACAGATACCCAGTATTTT.

A single count supports this clonotype. The chain carries TRBV7-2 and TRBJ2-4; perhaps D is TRBD1 or TRBD2 (5 bases each). The germline CDR1 and CDR2 sequences are SGHTA and FQGNSA. The V end lost 11 bases, the J end lost 7 bases, and 12 bases lay between the germline ends. CDR3 length: 11 amino acids. CDR3 DNA sequence: TGTGCCGGCCTTGAGGGGAACATTCAGTACTTC. Translating gives CAGLEGNIQYF.

The gene calls are TRBV4-1 and TRBJ2-1; 13 nucleotides line up with TRBD2. This CDR3 contains 16 residues. Germline V lookup: CDR1 MGHRA, CDR2 YSYEKL. The V segment lost 6 bases and the J segment 1 base; nucleotides outside the gene matches: 3. CDR3 DNA: TGCGCCAGCAGTCAGGGACTAGCGGGATCCTACAATGAGCAGTTCTTC. It yields the protein CASSQGLAGSYNEQFF.

About this clonotype itself: A junction end diverges from the germline sequence, so it may reflect a read error. The J gene is TRBJ2-3, the V gene TRBV6-1, with D possibly being TRBD2 (5 bases). From germline, CDR1 is MNHNS and CDR2 SASEGT. This CDR3 is 17 amino acids long. The CDR3 here is CASSSGVPAVGTDTLYF. CDR3 bases: TGTGCCAGCAGCTCCGGGGTACCCGCTGTGGGCACAGATACGCTGTATTTT.

This clonotype was observed a single time. The chain is built from TRBV7-6 and TRBJ2-5; D unresolved. Between the trimmed V and J ends, which lost 4 bases and 8 bases, there was a span of 29 bases. CDR1 is SGHVS and CDR2 is FNYEAQ in the germline V gene. The CDR3 runs to 18 residues. CDR3 DNA sequence: TGTGCCAGCAGCTCCCTTAAGGGCGCAGGCCGTGACCAAAACACCCAGTACTTC. It encodes CASSSLKGAGRDQNTQYF.

In this sample, this clonotype turned up a few times. The V gene is TRBV6-1, the J gene TRBJ1-4; D not resolved. CDR1 and CDR2 (germline): MNHNS, SASEGT. CDR3 length: 15 amino acids. V was shortened by 5 bases and J by 4 bases, with 14 bases between the two germline ends. CDR3 amino acids: CASSTPRGVNEKLFF. Here the CDR3 DNA reads TGTGCCAGCAGTACACCACGCGGGGTTAATGAAAAACTGTTTTTT.

Note on this clonotype: One end of the junction is discordant with germline, which a read error may explain. V and J are TRBV11-1 and TRBJ2-3, with 7 bases that match TRBD1. Germline values: CDR1 SGHAT, CDR2 FQDESV (reference sequence). This CDR3 has 15 residues. CDR3 in amino acids: CARGLGGQGADTQYF. CDR3 coding DNA: TGTGCCAGGGGGTTAGGGGGCCAAGGAGCAGATACGCAGTATTTC. The full variable domain, completed using reference TRBV11-1 and TRBJ2-3, is EAEVAQSPRYKITEKSQAVAFWCDPISGHATLYWYRQILGQGPELLVQFQDESVVDDSQLPKDRFSAERLKGVDSTLKIQPAELGDSAMYLCARGLGGQGADTQYFGPGTRLTVL.

V is TRBV25-1 and J is TRBJ1-6; a weak D match, TRBD1 (5 bases). The V end lost 0 bases, the J end lost 3 bases, and 6 bases lay between the germline ends. Looked up from germline, CDR1 is MGHDK and CDR2 is SYGVNS. The CDR3 runs to 15 residues. The CDR3: CASSEYGGYNSPLHF. The CDR3 DNA sequence: TGTGCCAGCAGTGAATACGGGGGCTATAATTCACCCCTCCACTTT.

The sample holds a few counts of this clonotype. V usage is TRBV6-5 and J usage is TRBJ2-3; 8 nucleotides line up with TRBD2. CDR3 length equals 17 residues. Looked up from germline, CDR1 is MNHEY and CDR2 is SVGAGI. V trimming: 2 bases; J trimming: 2 bases; junction bases outside the gene matches: 9. DNA of the CDR3: TGTGCCAGCAGTTACCCCAGGCGGGGGGAGTTCACAGATACGCAGTATTTT. Protein sequence: CASSYPRRGEFTDTQYF.

This clonotype was observed many times. The CDR3 nucleotides read TGTGCCAGCAGCTTAGTTTTGGGAGGCGCGGATCAGCCCCAGCATTTT. Translation: CASSLVLGGADQPQHF. The chain combines TRBV7-4 with TRBJ1-5; D uncertain. V was trimmed by 1 base and J by 5 bases, leaving 15 bases between them. Germline CDR1 SGHVT, CDR2 SQSDAQ. This CDR3 contains 16 residues.

About this clonotype itself: The junction differs from germline at one of its ends, possibly a read error. V gene TRBV7-2 combines with J gene TRBJ2-3; D possibly corresponds to TRBD2 (5 bases). From germline, CDR1 is SGHTA and CDR2 FQGNSA. CDR3 length: 14 amino acids. CDR3 sequence: CASTGVRSTDTQYF. The CDR3 region has the DNA TGTGCGAGCACCGGGGTCCGTAGCACAGATACGCAGTATTTC.

This clonotype was seen ten or more times. The chain joins TRBV7-2 to TRBJ1-2, with 12 bases aligning to TRBD1. The CDR3 sequence is 16 residues long. CDR1 and CDR2 from the germline V gene are SGHTA and FQGNSA. V gave up 2 bases and J gave up 4 bases; unmatched junction bases: 5. This CDR3 reads CASSLFGTGGGYGYTF. CDR3 DNA: TGTGCCAGCAGCTTATTTGGGACAGGGGGCGGCTATGGCTACACCTTC.

The rearrangement joins TRBV7-2 to TRBJ2-5; 16 nucleotides match TRBD2. Germline CDR1 SGHTA, CDR2 FQGNSA. Losses at the gene ends were 3 bases for V and 11 bases for J; bases not matched to a gene: 9. The CDR3 is 16 amino acids. CDR3 in amino acids: CASSFGTSGRVGEQYF. Written as DNA, the CDR3 is TGTGCCAGCAGCTTCGGGACTAGCGGGAGGGTTGGTGAGCAGTACTTC.

The chain links TRBV6-1 to TRBJ2-5; D possibly corresponds to TRBD1 (6 bases). The CDR3 has 15 residues. The germline gives CDR1 MNHNS, CDR2 SASEGT. Trimming took off 6 bases at V and 4 bases at J, with 18 bases between the two ends. This chain's CDR3 is CASSPTQGIGETQYF. CDR3 DNA: TGTGCCAGCAGCCCTACCCAGGGGATTGGAGAGACCCAGTACTTC.

This clonotype was found a few times. V is TRBV7-8 and J is TRBJ2-5; D uncertain. Looked up from germline, CDR1 is SGHVS and CDR2 is FQNEAQ. The CDR3 consists of 10 residues. V gave up 5 bases and J gave up 11 bases, with 9 bases separating them. The CDR3 reads CASSGPQQYF. The CDR3 DNA sequence: TGTGCCAGCAGCGGACCACAGCAGTACTTC.

This clonotype is termed medium-sized. The chain is built from TRBV7-2 and TRBJ1-2; possible D gene TRBD1, 5 bases. Between the trimmed V and J ends, which lost 3 bases and 4 bases, there was a span of 6 bases. The CDR3 is 12 amino acids. Germline CDR1 and CDR2: SGHTA and FQGNSA. The chain's CDR3 is CASSFGGYGYTF. In DNA, the CDR3 is TGTGCCAGCAGCTTTGGGGGCTATGGCTACACCTTC.

In regard to this clonotype: The CDR3 does not end in the conserved phenylalanine or tryptophan, so this is likely a read error. Because the CDR3's place on the DNA is in doubt, the DNA is left out and the CDR3 is given as listed by TCRdb. This chain connects TRBV10-1 to TRBJ1-1. The CDR3 contains 18 residues when both ends are counted. The germline gives CDR1 WNHNN, CDR2 SYGVQD (reference sequence). The CDR3 loop is CASSEYGSGSGMSSSSGQ.

The chain recombines TRBV7-9 with TRBJ1-3; unclear D gene. Germline V gene sequence: CDR1 SEHNR, CDR2 FQNEAQ (reference sequence). CDR3 length equals 13 residues. The V end was cut by 3 bases, the J end by 0 bases, with 3 bases between. The CDR3 protein is CASSFDSGNTIYF. For the CDR3, the DNA is TGTGCCAGCAGCTTCGACTCTGGAAACACCATATATTTT.

J is TRBJ2-1 and V is TRBV9; D is perhaps TRBD1 (6 bases). The DNA end lines up better with TRBJ2-5; the J call may be wrong. This CDR3 contains 16 residues. The germline CDR1 and CDR2 sequences are SGDLS and YYNGEE. The CDR3, as DNA: TGTGCCAGCAGCGTAGCGGCAGGGGCCAAAGGAGAGACCCAGTACTTC. It specifies CASSVAAGAKGETQYF.

A note on this clonotype: One junction end disagrees with the germline gene, perhaps due to a read error. V and J are TRBV7-6 and TRBJ2-2; D tentatively fits TRBD1 or TRBD2 (6 bases each). Germline assignment: CDR1 SGHVS and CDR2 FNYEAQ. The CDR3 extends over 13 amino acids. The CDR3 sequence is CASLRDKPGELFF. The CDR3 DNA is TGTGCCAGCCTGCGGGACAAGCCCGGGGAGCTGTTCTTC. Using reference TRBV7-6 and TRBJ2-2 for the parts outside the CDR3, the full variable domain is GAGVSQSPRYKVTKRGQDVALRCDPISGHVSLYWYRQALGQGPEFLTYFNYEAQQDKSGLPNDRFSAERPEGSISTLTIQRTEQRDSAMYRCASLRDKPGELFFGEGSRLTVL.

This clonotype was observed at least ten times. The rearrangement links TRBV6-1 to TRBJ1-1, with D possibly matching TRBD1 (5 bases). The CDR3 loop spans 14 amino acids. V shed 6 bases and J shed 6 bases, with 17 bases lying between them. Germline CDR1 is MNHNS and CDR2 is SASEGT. CDR3 sequence (DNA): TGTGCCAGCAGCTTTAATCAGGGAGGGCCTGAAGCTTTCTTT. This sequence encodes CASSFNQGGPEAFF.

At least ten counts were recorded for this clonotype. The chain combines TRBV6-1 with TRBJ2-1; TRBD1 agrees at 8 bases. The closer fit of TRBJ2-7 to the DNA end suggests the J call may be wrong. Germline V gene lookup returns CDR1 MNHNS and CDR2 SASEGT. The CDR3 has 15 residues. CDR3 in amino acids: CASRTPGQVSYEQYF. The CDR3, as DNA: TGTGCCAGCAGAACCCCGGGACAGGTCTCCTACGAGCAGTACTTC.

About this clonotype itself: One end of the junction is discordant with germline, which a read error may explain. The V call is TRBV6-2 or TRBV6-3, the J call TRBJ1-1, with unresolved D. Germline V lookup: CDR1 MNHEY, CDR2 SVGEGT. The CDR3 is 12 residues long. The CDR3: CASSYGGLEDIF. CDR3 nucleotide sequence: TGTGCCAGCAGTTATGGAGGGCTTGAAGATATCTTT.

There are many counts of this clonotype. J is TRBJ2-4 and V is TRBV28; 9 nucleotides align to TRBD1. Germline assignment: CDR1 MDHEN and CDR2 SYDVKM. CDR3 length: 13 amino acids. The ends lost 7 bases at V and 7 bases at J; junction bases unmatched: 5. The CDR3 protein is CASIDRGTNIQYF. Written as DNA, the CDR3 is TGTGCCAGCATCGACAGGGGGACGAACATTCAGTACTTC.

On this clonotype itself: This CDR3 is missing its conserved last phenylalanine or tryptophan, likely due to a read error. The genes are TRBV7-2 and TRBJ2-5, with D possibly being TRBD2 (5 bases). This CDR3 region has 11 residues. Trimming left V 5 bases short and J 9 bases short, with 10 bases between. CDR1 and CDR2 (germline): SGHTA, FQGNSA. CDR3 in DNA: TGTGCCAGCAGCCAGCGGCAGTCCCAGTACTCG. Amino acid sequence: CASSQRQSQYS.

A remark on this clonotype: The junction departs from germline at one end; a sequencing error may be responsible. This chain links TRBV6-1 with TRBJ2-4; 10 nucleotides agree with TRBD2. Germline lookup yields CDR1 MNHNS and CDR2 SASEGT. The CDR3 has 14 amino acids. The CDR3 nucleotides are TGTGCCAGCAACCAGGGACTAGCGAAAAACATCCAGTCTTTC. This translates into CASNQGLAKNIQSF.

With regard to this clonotype: The CDR3 does not end in the conserved phenylalanine or tryptophan, so this is likely a read error. The limits of the CDR3 on the DNA are not certain, so only TCRdb's listed CDR3 is given. The chain employs TRBV6-1 and TRBJ2-3; TRBD2 reflects the table's D call only, with no check against the DNA. The CDR3 region is 12 residues in length, termini included. Germline V gene lookup returns CDR1 MNHNS and CDR2 SASEGT. CDR3 region: CATKLNQQYFGP.

The V call is TRBV7-8, the J call TRBJ1-1; D gene unclear. V dropped 3 bases and J dropped 0 bases, with 8 bases sitting between them. The CDR3 covers 14 residues. Germline-derived CDR1 and CDR2 are SGHVS and FQNEAQ. The CDR3 DNA reads as TGTGCCAGCAGCTTGGGAGAAGTGAACACTGAAGCTTTCTTT. Amino acid sequence: CASSLGEVNTEAFF.

The J gene is TRBJ2-5, the V gene TRBV7-2; TRBD1 aligns across 8 bases. Losses at the gene ends were 6 bases for V and 6 bases for J; bases not matched to a gene: 9. Germline V CDR1 and CDR2: SGHTA, FQGNSA. The CDR3 extends over 14 amino acids. The CDR3 coding sequence is TGTGCCAGCAGGGGGATTGGACAGGGAAAGACCCAGTACTTC. Amino acids: CASRGIGQGKTQYF.